This passage covers 24 T cell receptor beta chains from one sample sequenced in a study of long-term antiretroviral therapy in people with HIV (dated by TCRdb to about 2022). The immunoSEQ hsTCRB v3.0 assay was used at survey level resolution to sequence the TRB variable region. Entries here come from immuneACCESS through TCRdb and include only in-frame sequences with V and J called. Some clones fail to appear in such tables; in the studies checked, an unresolved V gene covers under half of the shortfall, and the cause of the remainder is unknown. The sample table contains tens of thousands of clones; only one count was recorded for roughly 88% of them. Around 5.6% of the sample belongs to the ten largest clones. This material consisted of unsorted PBMCs, taken more than 4.3 years after starting antiretroviral therapy. These receptors came from a man aged 30-40 years with HIV.

CDR3 in amino acids: CASSRNLLPGNTIYF. The CDR3, as DNA: TGTGCCAGCTCTCGTAACCTTCTACCTGGAAACACCATATATTTT. The V call is TRBV18, the J call TRBJ1-3; D ambiguous. Germline CDR1 and CDR2: KGHSH and LQKENI. CDR3 length: 15 amino acids. V lost 6 bases, J lost 2 bases, and 14 bases lay in between.

This chain connects TRBV11-2 to TRBJ1-1, with D possibly TRBD1 on 6 matching bases. Between the trimmed V and J ends, which lost 0 bases and 0 bases, there was a span of 8 bases. Germline-derived CDR1 and CDR2 are SGHAT and FQNNGV. CDR3 size: 15 residues. Written as DNA, the CDR3 is TGTGCCAGCAGCTTAGATGGACAGCTGAACACTGAAGCTTTCTTT. It yields the protein CASSLDGQLNTEAFF.

This chain links TRBV7-9 with TRBJ2-4, with 8 bases fitting TRBD2. The CDR3 loop spans 15 amino acids. Per the germline V gene, CDR1 is SEHNR and CDR2 is FQNEAQ (reference sequence). The trim removed 4 bases at V and 5 bases at J, leaving 7 bases unmatched. The CDR3 sequence: CASSSPGLGQNIQYF. For the CDR3, the DNA is TGTGCCAGCAGCTCCCCGGGACTAGGCCAAAACATTCAGTACTTC.

The chain has TRBV18 and TRBJ2-1; D uncertain. Germline V lookup: CDR1 KGHSH, CDR2 LQKENI. The CDR3 consists of 13 residues. V lost 2 bases, J lost 6 bases, and 8 bases lay in between. This CDR3 reads CASSPSRTNEQFF. The CDR3 bases are TGTGCCAGCTCACCATCTAGGACCAATGAGCAGTTCTTC.

The rearrangement joins TRBV5-6 to TRBJ1-2; the D is unclear. Trimming cost V 0 bases and J 6 bases, with 15 bases left between them. Germline V lookup: CDR1 SGHDT, CDR2 YYEEEE. The CDR3 contains 15 residues. The CDR3 sequence is CASSLVGRWYDGYTF. CDR3 bases: TGTGCCAGCAGCTTGGTCGGCCGCTGGTACGATGGCTACACCTTC.

The V gene is TRBV4-3, the J gene TRBJ2-3; D is unresolved. The CDR3 length is 14 residues. Trimming took off 0 bases at V and 2 bases at J, with 6 bases between the two ends. Germline-derived CDR1 and CDR2 are LGHNA and YSLEER. The CDR3 sequence is CASSQEGNTDTQYF. CDR3 in DNA: TGCGCCAGCAGCCAAGAGGGCAACACAGATACGCAGTATTTT.

V usage is TRBV5-4 and J usage is TRBJ1-1; D remains ambiguous. Germline V gene sequence: CDR1 SGHNT, CDR2 YYREEE (reference sequence). V lost 4 bases, J lost 1 base, and 17 bases lay in between. The length of the CDR3 is 16 residues. The CDR3 reads CASSLGEPYPNTEAFF. CDR3 nucleotides: TGTGCCAGCAGCCTTGGGGAGCCGTACCCGAACACTGAAGCTTTCTTT.

The chain is built from TRBV4-3 and TRBJ2-6; a possible D gene is TRBD2 (6 bases). The CDR3 contains 16 residues. V gave up 6 bases and J gave up 0 bases, with 12 bases separating them. CDR1 LGHNA and CDR2 YSLEER come from the germline V gene. CDR3 nucleotide sequence: TGCGCCAGCAGTGGCGGGGCTTACTCTGGGGCCAACGTCCTGACTTTC. Protein sequence: CASSGGAYSGANVLTF.

The genes are TRBV12-5 and TRBJ1-1; D call uncertain. Germline loops: CDR1 LGHNT, CDR2 FRNRAP. The CDR3 totals 11 residues. Trimming took 2 bases from V and 8 from J, leaving 6 bases between them. CDR3 in amino acids: CASGLSQEAFF. The CDR3 coding sequence is TGTGCTAGTGGTTTGTCCCAAGAAGCTTTCTTT.

The chain links TRBV2 to TRBJ1-2; the D gene is possibly TRBD1 (5 bases). Trimming shortened V by 7 bases and J by 7 bases, and 28 bases separated the two germline ends. In germline, CDR1 is SNHLY, CDR2 FYNNEI. This CDR3 is built from 17 residues. The CDR3 DNA sequence: TGTGCCAGCACGGGTCTGACAGAAGGGCCCTATGAGACTGGCTACACCTTC. This codes for CASTGLTEGPYETGYTF. Supplemented by reference TRBV2 and TRBJ1-2, the full variable domain reads EPEVTQTPSHQVTQMGQEVILRCVPISNHLYFYWYRQILGQKVEFLVSFYNNEISEKSEIFDDQFSVERPDGSNFTLKIRSTKLEDSAMYFCASTGLTEGPYETGYTFGSGTRLTVV.

The chain employs TRBV7-3 and TRBJ2-5, with a weak D call TRBD1 (7 bases). The CDR3 covers 15 residues. From germline, CDR1 is SGHTA and CDR2 FQGTGA. Trimming took 1 base from V and 5 from J, leaving 14 bases between them. CDR3: CASSLKAGGYETQYF. In DNA form, the CDR3 reads TGTGCCAGCAGCTTAAAGGCAGGGGGGTATGAGACCCAGTACTTC.

The chain joins TRBV7-9 to TRBJ1-2; D call uncertain. The CDR3 has 15 amino acids. V was trimmed by 3 bases and J by 3 bases, leaving 14 bases between them. Germline values: CDR1 SEHNR, CDR2 FQNEAQ (reference sequence). Here the CDR3 DNA reads TGTGCCAGCAGCTTTCAGCCCGGAGGCGACTATGGCTACACCTTC. Translation: CASSFQPGGDYGYTF.

The V and J genes are TRBV6-5 and TRBJ1-2, with a possible D match to TRBD1 (5 bases). V lost 6 bases and J 7 bases, leaving 12 bases between the germline ends. The CDR3 sequence is 12 residues long. Germline CDR1 is MNHEY and CDR2 is SVGAGI. The CDR3 region has the DNA TGTGCCAGCAGGGGGCAAGCGGCTGGCTACACCTTC. Encoded protein: CASRGQAAGYTF.

This chain links TRBV6-5 with TRBJ2-3; D perhaps matches TRBD1 (5 bases). Germline loops: CDR1 MNHEY, CDR2 SVGAGI. The ends were cut back, 8 bases at V and 1 base at J, with 10 bases in the middle. There are 13 residues in the CDR3. The CDR3 loop reads CASGARGTDTQYF. The CDR3 coding sequence is TGTGCCAGCGGGGCCCGAGGCACAGATACGCAGTATTTT.

The DNA for the CDR3 is TGTGCCTGGATACGGCGGCTTGAAGCTTTCTTT. Amino acid sequence: CAWIRRLEAFF. The rearrangement links TRBV30 to TRBJ1-1; no clear D. V gave up 4 bases and J gave up 7 bases, with 10 bases separating them. The CDR3 length is 11 residues. Germline loops: CDR1 GTSNPN, CDR2 SVGIG (reference sequence). Looking up the rest from reference TRBV30 and TRBJ1-1 gives the full variable domain: SQTIHQWPATLVQPVGSPLSLECTVEGTSNPNLYWYRQAAGRGLQLLFYSVGIGQISSEVPQNLSASRPQDRQFILSSKKLLLSDSGFYLCAWIRRLEAFFGQGTRLTVV.

The chain has TRBV4-2 and TRBJ1-3; the D is unclear. V lost 2 bases and J 1 base, leaving 6 bases between the germline ends. Germline V gives CDR1 LGHNA, CDR2 YNFKEQ. The CDR3 spans 14 residues. The CDR3 reads CASSQLGSGNTIYF. In nucleotides, the CDR3 is TGTGCCAGCAGCCAACTAGGGTCTGGAAACACCATATATTTT.

V usage is TRBV18 and J usage is TRBJ2-5; perhaps TRBD2 as D (5 bases). The germline V gene has CDR1 KGHSH and CDR2 LQKENI. V was clipped by 4 bases and J by 5 bases, with 14 bases between them. The CDR3 is 14 amino acids. This CDR3 is CASSLIRGQETQYF. The CDR3 nucleotides read TGTGCCAGCTCACTTATACGGGGTCAGGAGACCCAGTACTTC.

The chain is built from TRBV6-5 and TRBJ1-2; possibly TRBD1 for D (6 bases). The V gene's germline CDR1 is MNHEY and CDR2 SVGAGI. V lost 0 bases and J 6 bases, leaving 17 bases between the germline ends. This CDR3 spans 16 amino acids. The chain's CDR3 is CASSYSLVTGGNGYTF. The CDR3 DNA sequence: TGTGCCAGCAGTTACTCGCTCGTCACGGGGGGCAATGGCTACACCTTC.

The chain couples TRBV4-3 to TRBJ2-1, with a possible D match to TRBD2 (5 bases). The CDR3 extends over 14 amino acids. CDR1 is LGHNA, CDR2 YSLEER, per germline. The V gene lost 0 bases and the J gene lost 9 bases, with 12 bases spanning the gap. The CDR3 loop is CASSQDGVRGEQFF. As DNA, the CDR3 is TGCGCCAGCAGCCAAGACGGGGTTCGTGGTGAGCAGTTCTTC.

This chain links TRBV6-5 with TRBJ1-1, with D possibly being TRBD1 (5 bases). The germline gives CDR1 MNHEY, CDR2 SVGAGI. The V gene lost 0 bases and the J gene lost 3 bases, with 8 bases spanning the gap. The CDR3 has 14 residues. The CDR3 DNA reads TGTGCCAGCAGTTACTCGAGGGGAGACACTGAAGCTTTCTTT. This translates into CASSYSRGDTEAFF.

This clone was detected only a few times. The V call is TRBV6-1, the J call TRBJ1-2; 9 bases map to TRBD1. Germline V gene lookup returns CDR1 MNHNS and CDR2 SASEGT. Trimming took 2 bases from V and 4 from J; bases not matched to a gene: 5. This CDR3 has 15 residues. CDR3 loop: CASSERDRVFYGYTF. The CDR3 DNA sequence: TGTGCCAGCAGTGAAAGGGACAGGGTATTCTATGGCTACACCTTC.

The chain uses TRBV9 and TRBJ2-3; a possible D gene is TRBD2 (6 bases). The CDR3 has 17 amino acids. V was clipped by 4 bases and J by 0 bases, with 18 bases between them. The germline CDR1 and CDR2 sequences are SGDLS and YYNGEE. This CDR3 reads CASSTPIAASSTDTQYF. Written as DNA, the CDR3 is TGTGCCAGCAGCACCCCGATAGCGGCCTCTAGCACAGATACGCAGTATTTT.

The rearrangement uses TRBV30 and TRBJ2-1, with TRBD2 matching over 8 bases. The V gene's germline CDR1 is GTSNPN and CDR2 SVGIG (reference sequence). Unmatched junction bases numbered 8, after V lost 2 bases and J lost 8 bases. CDR3 length equals 14 residues. The CDR3 DNA sequence: TGTGCCTGGAGTTACGGGAGGGACGGGCATGAGCAGTTCTTC. Translated: CAWSYGRDGHEQFF. The variable domain in full, with the rest retrieved from reference TRBV30 and TRBJ2-1, is SQTIHQWPATLVQPVGSPLSLECTVEGTSNPNLYWYRQAAGRGLQLLFYSVGIGQISSEVPQNLSASRPQDRQFILSSKKLLLSDSGFYLCAWSYGRDGHEQFFGPGTRLTVL.

The chain recombines TRBV2 with TRBJ1-2; possible D gene TRBD1, 5 bases. The CDR3 runs 16 residues. The germline V gene encodes CDR1 SNHLY and CDR2 FYNNEI. The germline V and J ends were trimmed by 4 bases and 4 bases, with 19 bases remaining between them. The CDR3 is CASSGLSPDRSYGYTF. DNA of the CDR3: TGTGCCAGCAGTGGTTTGTCCCCCGACAGAAGCTATGGCTACACCTTC.